The table lists the clone carrying this TCR beta chain with a few counts. During its preparation, the TCRbeta library received unique molecular identifiers. Using its own MiXCR run on the PCR reads, TCRdb lists one record per CDR3 protein. The sample lists about 580,000 distinct CDR3 sequences, about 21% occurring once. These data belong to a study of T-cell reconstitution after alpha-beta-depleted transplantation in children. Trimming removed 0 bases from V and 5 bases from J, with 11 bases in between. Germline V lookup: CDR1 DFQATT, CDR2 SNEGSKA (reference sequence). The CDR3 spans 14 residues. The TCR sequence derives from a boy younger than two who had a stem cell transplant for acute myeloid leukemia, so the T cells may come from the graft donor. The sample here was PBMCs, mostly from graft donor cells, taken 360 days after TCRalphabeta/CD19-depleted stem cell transplant. The genes are TRBV20-1 and TRBJ2-4; the D call may be TRBD1 or TRBD2 (5 bases each). The DNA of the CDR3 is TGCAGTGCTAGAGATATTCGGGGCCAAAACATTCAGTACTTC. As protein: CSARDIRGQNIQYF.